This is a list of T cell receptor beta chains from one sample in a study of tumor-infiltrating lymphocytes in localized non-small cell lung cancer. The table came from immunoSEQ multiplex PCR; TCRdb's copy has only in-frame clones and leaves some out. The table shows over 15,000 clones, with roughly three quarters occurring only once. Sequenced material: lung tumor tissue. Every receptor here comes from a human donor with non-small cell lung cancer. CDR3s include the opening cysteine and the closing phenylalanine or tryptophan. Each record gives: CDR3 DNA, CDR3 protein, J gene, D gene, clone size, V gene. The D gene is left open where the match is weak. Size values are once, few and many counts, or a class for expanded clones, and some rows have none.

TGTGCCAGCAGCCACAGGGGGCGGGAGGTTGGCTACACCTTC CASSHRGREVGYTF TRBJ1-2 TRBD1 . TRBV2
TGTGCCAGCAGCCGAGACGGGAGGGATACGCAGTATTTT CASSRDGRDTQYF TRBJ2-3 TRBD2 . TRBV5-4
TGTGCCAGCAGGACATTTAGCTCCTATAATTCACCCCTCCACTTT CASRTFSSYNSPLHF TRBJ1-6 . . TRBV27
TGTGCCAGCAGCCGACCTGGACAGGAGCTCCCTCACTATGGCTACACCTTC CASSRPGQELPHYGYTF TRBJ1-2 TRBD1 . TRBV7-9
TGCAGCGTTGAAACAGGGGTAGATGACTACACCTTC CSVETGVDDYTF TRBJ1-2 TRBD1 few TRBV29-1
TGTGCCAGCACTTCCCTAGTGGGCTACACCTTC CASTSLVGYTF TRBJ1-2 . . TRBV5-8
TGCGCCAGCAGTGAAGTGGGAGGGCCAGGAGATACGCAGTATTTT CASSEVGGPGDTQYF TRBJ2-3 TRBD2 few TRBV10-1
TGTGCCAGCAGCTCCAGACAGGGGCCTTCACCCCTCCACTTT CASSSRQGPSPLHF TRBJ1-6 TRBD1 few TRBV7-2
TGTGCCAGCAGTCTACGACACCTTCCTGATAGCGAGCAGTACTTC CASSLRHLPDSEQYF TRBJ2-7 . . TRBV6-1
TGTGCCAGCAGCTCACAGGCGGTTCAGGGGGAGTACTTC CASSSQAVQGEYF TRBJ2-7 TRBD1 once TRBV7-8
TGCAGCGTTGCGGGGGGGGCACCAACCGGGGAGCTGTTTTTT CSVAGGAPTGELFF TRBJ2-2 TRBD2 . TRBV29-1
TGTGCCAGCAAGCCCCCCGGGACTGGGGAGACCCAGTACTTC CASKPPGTGETQYF TRBJ2-5 . . TRBV6-6
TGTGCCAGCAGCTTGCGGGACAGGGGCTACGAGCAGTACTTC CASSLRDRGYEQYF TRBJ2-7 TRBD1 . TRBV5-6
TGTGCCAGCAGCCTCGTGGGCAACTACGAGCAGTACTTC CASSLVGNYEQYF TRBJ2-7 . . TRBV14
TGTGCCAGCAGCTCCCAAGGCTGGTCAGCGTCCGGGGAGCTGTTTTTT CASSSQGWSASGELFF TRBJ2-2 . . TRBV9
TGTGCCAGCAGCTTAGCCGACGGCTCCTACGAGCAGTACTTC CASSLADGSYEQYF TRBJ2-7 . medium-sized TRBV7-9
TGTGCCAGCAGCTTAACTAGCGGGATCAACACCGGGGAGCTGTTTTTT CASSLTSGINTGELFF TRBJ2-2 TRBD2 . TRBV7-9
TGTGCCAGCAGCAACGAGCGGGGGGCTCAAGAGACCCAGTACTTC CASSNERGAQETQYF TRBJ2-5 . . TRBV21-1
TGCGCCAGCAGTGAGTCCTCGGACCTTGAAGCTTTCTTT CASSESSDLEAFF TRBJ1-1 . . TRBV10-1
TGCGCCAGCAGCTTCCCCCTAACAGATACGCAGTATTTT CASSFPLTDTQYF TRBJ2-3 . . TRBV5-1
TGTGCCAGCAGTTTTAGTAACTATGGCTACACCTTC CASSFSNYGYTF TRBJ1-2 . . TRBV28
TGTGCCTCGGGGCTCATAGGAGGAACTAATGAAAAACTGTTTTTT CASGLIGGTNEKLFF TRBJ1-4 . . TRBV28
TGTGCCAGCAGTCTGCACAGGGGTCGATCCTACGAGCAGTACTTC CASSLHRGRSYEQYF TRBJ2-7 TRBD1 few TRBV27
TGTGCCAGCAGCTTAGTCGTAGGGACTGAAGCTTTCTTT CASSLVVGTEAFF TRBJ1-1 . . TRBV11-1
TGTGCCAGCAGCCCGGAGACAGATACGCAGTATTTT CASSPETDTQYF TRBJ2-3 . once TRBV7-9
TGCAGCGTTGCCCAGGGGGCTGGCTCTGAAGCTTTCTTT CSVAQGAGSEAFF TRBJ1-1 TRBD1 . TRBV29-1
TGCGCCAGCAGCTGGTCAACCGGGTTTTCGAACACCGGGGAGCTGTTTTTT CASSWSTGFSNTGELFF TRBJ2-2 . . TRBV5-1
TGTGCCTGGGAGCTTGGGGGCGCCCGTCTCTGGAAGGTGTGCACCTTC CAWELGGARLWKVCTF TRBJ1-2 . . TRBV30
TGTGCCAGCAGCTTAAGAGTGGGAGACCCAGGATCACCCCTCCACTTT CASSLRVGDPGSPLHF TRBJ1-6 . . TRBV7-8
TGCGCCAGCAGCAGGGGACAGGGATTGGGGGAGGCTGAAGCTTTCTTT CASSRGQGLGEAEAFF TRBJ1-1 TRBD1 . TRBV5-1
TGTGCCAGCAGCCCCCTAAGCGGGCTCTCCTACGAGCAGTACTTC CASSPLSGLSYEQYF TRBJ2-7 . . TRBV5-6
TGCAGCGTTGATAACCCAGGGGAAAACGAGCAGTACTTC CSVDNPGENEQYF TRBJ2-7 . . TRBV29-1
TGTGCCAGCGGCCATGGGGCCAACGTCCTGACTTTC CASGHGANVLTF TRBJ2-6 . . TRBV28
TGTGCCAGCAGCCCAAGGGTTTCAAGGACTGAAGCTTTCTTT CASSPRVSRTEAFF TRBJ1-1 . few TRBV9
TGTGCCACCATGACAGGAACGGGATATGGCTACACCTTC CATMTGTGYGYTF TRBJ1-2 . medium-sized TRBV28
TGTGCCAGCAGTGAAGAGGGTTTGACGCGGTTCTATGGCTACACCTTC CASSEEGLTRFYGYTF TRBJ1-2 . few TRBV2
TGTGCCAGCAGTGGTTCCGGGACAGGGGGCGATTTGCCCCAGCATTTT CASSGSGTGGDLPQHF TRBJ1-5 TRBD1 . TRBV25-1
TGTGCCAGCAGTTCAAGCGGGAGTGAAGAGACCCAGTACTTC CASSSSGSEETQYF TRBJ2-5 TRBD2 . TRBV28
TGTGCCAGCAGTCCCTCGCAGGGAAGTTCACCCCTCCACTTT CASSPSQGSSPLHF TRBJ1-6 . few TRBV6-5
TGTGCCAGCAGCCAAGTCGCGGACAATGAGCAGTTCTTC CASSQVADNEQFF TRBJ2-1 . once TRBV4-2
TGTGCCAGCAGCACTGCGGGACACATAAATGAAAAACTGTTTTTT CASSTAGHINEKLFF TRBJ1-4 . once TRBV7-2
TGTGCCTGGGCTCCGGTGCAAGAGACCCAGTACTTC CAWAPVQETQYF TRBJ2-5 . . TRBV30
TGTGCCAGCAGCCTGGGACAGGGACGAAGCTCCTATAATTCACCCCTCCACTTT CASSLGQGRSSYNSPLHF TRBJ1-6 TRBD1 medium-sized TRBV7-9
TGTGCCAGTAGTTTAGGGGGCGTCGCGGACACTGAAGCTTTCTTT CASSLGGVADTEAFF TRBJ1-1 TRBD1 . TRBV27
TGTGCCAGCAGCTTAGATCTAGCGGGAGGTCATTACAATGAGCAGTTCTTC CASSLDLAGGHYNEQFF TRBJ2-1 TRBD2 . TRBV7-9
TGCGCCAGCAGCTTGGGGCGGGCTGAAAAACTGTTTTTT CASSLGRAEKLFF TRBJ1-4 . . TRBV5-1
TGTGCCAGAAGGAGAGGACACCGCCCCACAGATACGCAGTATTTT CARRRGHRPTDTQYF TRBJ2-3 . . TRBV2
TGCGCCAGCAGCTTGATAGCGGGAGGGGGGAGGACAGATACGCAGTATTTT CASSLIAGGGRTDTQYF TRBJ2-3 TRBD2 once TRBV5-1
TGTGCCAGCAGCCCTCTAGGGGCGGACAGGGGTCGGGGTGAGCAGTTCTTC CASSPLGADRGRGEQFF TRBJ2-1 TRBD1 . TRBV13
TGTGCCACTGGCGGGGCGGCTGAAGCTTTCTTT CATGGAAEAFF TRBJ1-1 . . TRBV28
TGTGCCAGCAGCTGGAGGCGGGAGGTCCCCTACGAGCAGTACTTC CASSWRREVPYEQYF TRBJ2-7 TRBD2 . TRBV11-3
TGTGCCAGCAGCGATGCGGGGGCTGAAGCTTTCTTT CASSDAGAEAFF TRBJ1-1 . . TRBV9
TGTGCCAGCAGCTTAGTAGGGGATCCAGATACGCAGTATTTT CASSLVGDPDTQYF TRBJ2-3 . . TRBV7-9